Listed below are T cell receptor beta chains from one sample, sequenced in a study of control samples from healthy donors and cancer patients. TCRdb's copy holds only in-frame clones and misses some; the assay was immunoSEQ multiplex PCR. Counted here are under 450,000 clones, 75% to 95% occurring once; the ten biggest clones make up roughly 6.4%. What was sequenced was PBMCs. Receptors were obtained from a man between 35 and 55 years old with head and neck cancer. The CDR3 runs from the conserved cysteine through the conserved F or W. Fields, in order: clone size, J gene, V gene, D gene, CDR3 DNA, CDR3 protein. A D gene is named only where the DNA matches it firmly. A row's size may be missing; if present it is once, few, many or a size class.

once | TRBJ1-2 | TRBV18 | TRBD1 | TGTGCCAGCTCACCCCAGGGGGACCGGGCCAGCTATGGCTACACCTTC | CASSPQGDRASYGYTF
- | TRBJ2-1 | TRBV19 | TRBD1 | TGTGCCAGTAGTATAGTTCCGGGACAGAGATCCAATGAGCAGTTCTTC | CASSIVPGQRSNEQFF
- | TRBJ2-7 | TRBV27 | - | TGTGCCAGCAGTTTACCGGGTCGCGAGCAGTACTTC | CASSLPGREQYF
- | TRBJ2-1 | TRBV10-1 | - | TGCGCCAGCAGTGAGCTAGCGTGGAATGAGCAGTTCTTC | CASSELAWNEQFF
- | TRBJ2-3 | TRBV3-1/TRBV3-2 | - | TGTGCCAGCAGCCCGACAGTCACAGATACGCAGTATTTT | CASSPTVTDTQYF
- | TRBJ1-1 | TRBV6-5 | - | TGTGCCAGCAACAAGGGCACTGAAGCTTTCTTT | CASNKGTEAFF
- | TRBJ2-1 | TRBV7-2 | - | TGTGCCAGCAGCTTAGGTAGCGCCGCCTACAATGAGCAGTTCTTC | CASSLGSAAYNEQFF
- | TRBJ2-7 | TRBV12-3/TRBV12-4 | TRBD1 | TGTGCCAGCAGAACAGGGGGTTACGAGCAGTACTTC | CASRTGGYEQYF
- | TRBJ1-6 | TRBV25-1 | TRBD1 | TGTGCCAGCAGTGAATATTTAGGAACAGGGGCCTCACCCCTCCACTTT | CASSEYLGTGASPLHF
- | TRBJ1-4 | TRBV19 | TRBD1 | TGTGCCAGTACTACTCCCGGGGGGGACAGCGTTAATGAAAAACTGTTTTTT | CASTTPGGDSVNEKLFF
- | TRBJ2-2 | TRBV12-5 | TRBD1 | TGTGCTAGTGGCCCAGACAGGGGGCCCGGGGAGCTGTTTTTT | CASGPDRGPGELFF
- | TRBJ1-1 | TRBV7-6 | TRBD1 | TGTGCCAGCAGCTTTGGACAGGAGAACACTGAAGCTTTCTTT | CASSFGQENTEAFF
- | TRBJ2-1 | TRBV7-3 | TRBD2 | TGTGCCAGCAGCCCGTCAGCGGGAGGGCCGGTAGGGAATGAGCAGTTCTTC | CASSPSAGGPVGNEQFF
- | TRBJ1-5 | TRBV28 | - | TGTGCCAGCAGTTTCGGTCAGCCCCAGCATTTT | CASSFGQPQHF
- | TRBJ2-5 | TRBV7-9 | - | TGTGCCAGCAGCTTAGGTGAAGGTTTCGAGACCCAGTACTTC | CASSLGEGFETQYF